This T cell receptor (beta chain) is from a study of T cells in Graves' hyperthyroidism and ophthalmopathy. V lost 2 bases and J lost 1; bases outside the gene matches: 7. The CDR3 extends over 17 amino acids. Germline values: CDR1 LNHNV, CDR2 YYDKDF (reference sequence). This clonotype was counted at least ten times. Its antigen is not identified. Study-level points and caveats: In the analysis, a 13 V-J model separated ophthalmopathy from stable hyperthyroidism.

Stability of Graves' hyperthyroidism was defined as absent ophthalmopathy progression within 18 months. What was amplified from RNA transcripts were TCR beta CDR3 regions. When the TCR CDR3 underwent first-round RT-PCR, the HTBI primer set was used. Using its own MiXCR run on the multiplex PCR reads, TCRdb lists one record per CDR3 protein. The sample has over 650,000 distinct CDR3 sequences, roughly 15% seen once; the top ten hold around 7.7%. This chain uses TRBV15 with TRBJ2-7, with 11 positions matching TRBD2. This sequence was found in a man younger than 35 with Graves' hyperthyroidism. Sequencing used blood. CDR3 loop: CATSRFTGTSGSYEQYF. The CDR3 DNA reads TGTGCCACCAGCAGATTTACCGGGACTAGCGGTTCCTACGAGCAGTACTTC.